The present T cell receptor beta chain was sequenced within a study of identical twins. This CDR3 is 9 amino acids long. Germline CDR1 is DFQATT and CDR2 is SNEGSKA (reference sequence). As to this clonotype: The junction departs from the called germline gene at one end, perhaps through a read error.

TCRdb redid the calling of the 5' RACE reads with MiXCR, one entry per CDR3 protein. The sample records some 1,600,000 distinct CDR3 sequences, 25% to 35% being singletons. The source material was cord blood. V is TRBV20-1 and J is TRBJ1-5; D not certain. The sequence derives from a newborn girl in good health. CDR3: CSTRRRPHF. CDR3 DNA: TGCAGTACTAGACGCCGGCCGCATTTT.